This section outlines one T cell receptor (beta chain) sequence together with its context. Its antigen is undetermined. The data are from a study of cytomegalovirus exposure and HLA in healthy donors. Whole-study findings and limits: Previous analysis showed most TCR beta V segments were productive about 90% or about 30% of the time. Rarity characterized most TCR sequences, yet some public TCRs appeared in many donors. Highly shared variants forming one cluster were likely a sequencing artifact.

The PCR contained 60 Vbeta and 13 Jbeta primers. Method: immunoSEQ multiplex PCR; TCRdb's copy keeps in-frame clones and lacks some. The sample holds approximately 100,000 clones, around two thirds seen once. Germline CDR1 and CDR2: MDHEN and SYDVKM. V dropped 6 bases and J dropped 9 bases, with 11 bases sitting between them. This CDR3 spans 11 amino acids. The clonotype originates from a man aged 30-40 years in good health and CMV-seronegative. Sequencing was performed on PBMCs. The chain uses TRBV28 and TRBJ2-5; D gene unclear. The chain's CDR3 is CASSSPRAQYF. CDR3 coding DNA: TGTGCCAGCAGCTCTCCCCGGGCCCAGTACTTC.